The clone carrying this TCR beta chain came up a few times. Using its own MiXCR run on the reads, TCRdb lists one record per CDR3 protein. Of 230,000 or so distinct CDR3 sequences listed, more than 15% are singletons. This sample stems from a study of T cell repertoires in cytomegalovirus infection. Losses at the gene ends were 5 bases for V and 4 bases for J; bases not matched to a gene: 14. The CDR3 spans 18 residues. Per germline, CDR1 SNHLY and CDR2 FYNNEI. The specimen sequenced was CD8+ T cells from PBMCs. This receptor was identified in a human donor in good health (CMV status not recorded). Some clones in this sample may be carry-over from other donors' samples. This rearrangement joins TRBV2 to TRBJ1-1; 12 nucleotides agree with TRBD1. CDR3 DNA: TGTGCCAGCAGTTCGCGACGCCGGGACAGGGGGCTTAGCACTGAAGCTTTCTTT. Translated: CASSSRRRDRGLSTEAFF.